The 8 T cell receptor beta chains listed next were all sequenced from one sample in a study of T-cell reconstitution after alpha-beta-depleted transplantation in children. It was with unique molecular identifiers that the TCRbeta library was prepared. TCRdb called the PCR reads again in MiXCR, with one record for every CDR3 protein. Of around 440,000 distinct CDR3 sequences detected, 8% to 11% appear once; the ten largest clones hold about 2%. The sequenced sample was PBMCs, obtained before TCRalphabeta/CD19-depleted stem cell transplant. The receptor source for this set is a child under 10 years old with inherited bone marrow failure, due to receive a stem cell transplant.

As DNA, the CDR3 is TGTGCCAGCAGCTTAGGGCAGCAGGGCACTGAAGCTTTCTTT. Translating it yields CASSLGQQGTEAFF. The chain has TRBV7-8 and TRBJ1-1; TRBD1 might be the D (5 bases). The CDR3 has 14 amino acids. Germline lookup yields CDR1 SGHVS and CDR2 FQNEAQ. Trimming shortened V by 1 base and J by 4 bases, and 10 bases separated the two germline ends.

In this sample, this clonotype turned up many times. The chain carries TRBV12-3 or TRBV12-4 and TRBJ1-5; TRBD1 aligns across 9 bases. J gave up 2 bases and V 8 bases, and 10 bases lay outside the gene matches. The CDR3 is 16 amino acids. The CDR3 reads CASALRDREGNQPQHF. The CDR3 DNA reads TGTGCCAGCGCCCTTCGGGACAGGGAGGGCAATCAGCCCCAGCATTTT.

The chain has TRBV20-1 and TRBJ2-3; 8 bases are a match to TRBD1. Losses at the gene ends were 5 bases for V and 6 bases for J; bases not matched to a gene: 13. The CDR3 consists of 15 residues. Germline CDR1 and CDR2: DFQATT and SNEGSKA (reference sequence). For the CDR3, the DNA is TGCAGTGCTGTTAGGACAGGGAAGGTTTGGGATACGCAGTATTTT. This gives the protein CSAVRTGKVWDTQYF.

In the case of this clonotype: Just one base apart from a much larger clone, this may be a read error. The chain employs TRBV4-3 and TRBJ2-3; 7 nucleotides match TRBD2. This CDR3 has 15 amino acids. Germline V gene data show CDR1 as LGHNA and CDR2 as YSLEER. CDR3 sequence reads: CASGQDGLGPDTQYF. As DNA, the CDR3 is TGCGCCAGCGGCCAAGATGGACTAGGCCCAGATACGCAGTATTTT.

This sequence joins TRBV27 and TRBJ2-7, with TRBD2 matching over 12 bases. The CDR3 runs 17 residues. In germline, CDR1 is MNHEY, CDR2 SMNVEV (reference sequence). Unmatched junction bases numbered 12, after V lost 5 bases and J lost 4 bases. The CDR3 protein is CASSPQIRLAGAYEQYF. For the CDR3, the DNA is TGTGCCAGCAGTCCCCAAATCCGACTAGCGGGAGCTTACGAGCAGTACTTC.

This clonotype was counted ten times or more. This rearrangement joins TRBV7-6 to TRBJ2-2, with unresolved D. Per the germline V gene, CDR1 is SGHVS and CDR2 is FNYEAQ. The CDR3 is made up of 13 amino acids. V lost 2 bases and J 5 bases, leaving 6 bases between the germline ends. The CDR3 nucleotides are TGTGCCAGCAGCTTATGGCTAACCGGGGAGCTGTTTTTT. This translates into CASSLWLTGELFF.

This clonotype was seen a few times. The chain has TRBV27 and TRBJ2-1, with TRBD2 matching 7 bases. The CDR3 contains 14 residues. Germline V gene lookup returns CDR1 MNHEY and CDR2 SMNVEV (reference sequence). V dropped 2 bases and J dropped 8; count of bases not matched to a gene: 6. The CDR3 DNA is TGTGCCAGCAGTTTAGCGGGAGATGTCTATGAGCAGTTCTTC. Encoded protein: CASSLAGDVYEQFF.

This clonotype was seen many times. The V gene is TRBV28, the J gene TRBJ2-3, with 7 bases aligning to TRBD1. CDR1 is MDHEN and CDR2 is SYDVKM in the germline V gene. The CDR3 runs to 16 residues. Trimming cost V 3 bases and J 1 base; bases outside gene matches: 7. Written as DNA, the CDR3 is TGTGCCAGCAGTTTCCCTCGACAGGGAGGCACAGATACGCAGTATTTT. Its translation: CASSFPRQGGTDTQYF.